The 10 T cell receptor beta chains below all came from one sample that was sequenced in a study of cytomegalovirus exposure and HLA in healthy donors. PCR primers comprised 60 Vbeta and 13 Jbeta primers. The assay was immunoSEQ multiplex PCR, and TCRdb's table has in-frame clones only and misses some. Here the sample spans some 120,000 clones, 60% to 85% being singletons. The specimen was PBMCs. These receptors were collected from a woman under 30 in good health and CMV-seronegative.

The chain joins TRBV28 to TRBJ2-1, with D possibly TRBD2 on 5 matching bases. This CDR3 has 16 residues. CDR1 and CDR2 from the germline V gene are MDHEN and SYDVKM. The V and J ends lost 4 bases and 10 bases respectively, with 23 bases between them. CDR3 nucleotides: TGTGCCAGCAGTTCCATCCCTAGCAAGAGGATCTTGGAGCAGTTCTTC. This encodes CASSSIPSKRILEQFF.

The genes are TRBV13 and TRBJ1-6; D is uncertain. Looked up from germline, CDR1 is PRHDT and CDR2 is FYEKMQ (reference sequence). This CDR3 is 14 amino acids long. V was shortened by 10 bases and J by 14 bases, with 24 bases between the two germline ends. The CDR3 reads CATSNGHRMPTLHF. In DNA, the CDR3 is TGTGCCACCTCTAATGGGCATAGAATGCCGACCCTCCACTTT.

The rearrangement joins TRBV20-1 to TRBJ1-2; 7 bases agree with TRBD1. The length of the CDR3 is 11 residues. J was trimmed by 11 bases and V by 6 bases; bases with no gene match: 9. Germline CDR1 and CDR2: DFQATT and SNEGSKA (reference sequence). CDR3 DNA: TGCAGTGCGTCCGGGACAGAACTTTACACCTTC. Translated: CSASGTELYTF.

The chain couples TRBV27 to TRBJ1-4; D might be TRBD1 (5 bases). Looked up from germline, CDR1 is MNHEY and CDR2 is SMNVEV (reference sequence). With 5 bases removed from V and 3 bases from J, the gap between germline ends came to 13 bases. The CDR3 consists of 15 residues. The DNA of the CDR3 is TGTGCCAGCAGTGTGCTAGGCAGGGCTAATGAAAAACTGTTTTTT. This gives the protein CASSVLGRANEKLFF.

Remarks on this clone: This same CDR3 is encoded by further DNA sequences in the sample. This sequence joins TRBV7-9 and TRBJ1-3; perhaps TRBD1 as D (6 bases). The V end was cut by 1 base, the J end by 2 bases, with 9 bases between. The CDR3 has 15 amino acids. Germline V lookup: CDR1 SEHNR, CDR2 FQNEAQ (reference sequence). The CDR3 DNA sequence: TGTGCCAGCAGCTTAGAGTCAGGGGCTGGAAACACCATATATTTT. This encodes CASSLESGAGNTIYF. The full variable domain, in which reference TRBV7-9 and TRBJ1-3 provide the parts outside the CDR3, is DTGVSQNPRHKITKRGQNVTFRCDPISEHNRLYWYRQTLGQGPEFLTYFQNEAQLEKSRLLSDRFSAERPKGSFSTLEIQRTEQGDSAMYLCASSLESGAGNTIYFGEGSWLTVV.

The rearrangement links TRBV11-3 to TRBJ2-2, with D unresolved. V gave up 1 base and J gave up 7 bases, with 7 bases separating them. In germline, CDR1 is SGHNT, CDR2 YENEEA. CDR3 length: 13 residues. The CDR3 DNA reads TGTGCCAGCAGCTTAGCTTTCGGCGGGGAGCTGTTTTTT. Protein sequence: CASSLAFGGELFF.

V gene TRBV28 combines with J gene TRBJ1-5; D remains unclear. Per germline, CDR1 MDHEN and CDR2 SYDVKM. V was clipped by 8 bases and J by 1 base, with 12 bases between them. The CDR3 extends over 14 amino acids. CDR3 amino acids: CASRHPQSNQPQHF. For the CDR3, the DNA is TGTGCCAGCCGACACCCTCAGAGCAATCAGCCCCAGCATTTT.

The gene calls are TRBV10-3 and TRBJ1-4, with D tentatively TRBD1 (5 bases). The V gene lost 2 bases and the J gene lost 12 bases, with 10 bases spanning the gap. This CDR3 spans 12 amino acids. In germline, CDR1 is ENHRY, CDR2 SYGVKD. The CDR3 coding sequence is TGTGCCATCAGTGAGGTAGGGGAGGAACTGTTTTTT. This gives the protein CAISEVGEELFF.

This clone has just a few counts. The CDR3 is CASSLASEGGELFF. The CDR3 DNA is TGCGCCAGCAGCTTGGCCTCGGAGGGCGGGGAGCTGTTTTTT. This sequence joins TRBV5-1 and TRBJ2-2; D is possibly TRBD2 (6 bases). The length of the CDR3 is 14 residues. Germline-derived CDR1 and CDR2 are SGHRS and YFSETQ. Trimming left V 0 bases short and J 7 bases short, with 10 bases between.

The chain links TRBV10-3 to TRBJ1-1; D remains ambiguous. This CDR3 contains 12 residues. Per germline, CDR1 ENHRY and CDR2 SYGVKD. V lost 6 bases and J lost 1, with 6 bases in between. The chain's CDR3 is CAIRAGNTEAFF. CDR3 bases: TGTGCCATCAGAGCCGGGAACACTGAAGCTTTCTTT.